The clone carrying this T cell receptor beta chain was found a few times. Its antigen remains unknown. Germline loops: CDR1 SGHVS, CDR2 FQNEAQ. The V and J ends lost 5 bases and 7 bases, in that order; junction bases with no gene match: 13. This CDR3 is built from 15 residues. It was with a sample-barcoded 5' primer and a J-beta primer mix that a second PCR of roughly 7 to 12 cycles was run. MiXCR was run by TCRdb on the 5' RACE reads, yielding one entry per CDR3 protein. This sample has about 1.1 million distinct CDR3 sequences; roughly two fifths occur once, and the top ten carry 13%. The sample originates from a study of blood T cells in healthy people across ages. Findings and caveats of the study: Diversity estimates from one million T cells were considered underestimates.

In each sample, at least 6.5 million PBMCs were isolated. With each sample, at least 6 micrograms of total RNA were extracted. The clonotype comes from a man younger than 30 in good health. Sequenced material: blood. This chain joins TRBV7-8 and TRBJ1-2; 7 bases are a match to TRBD1. The CDR3 loop reads CASSPITGEVAGYTF. DNA for the CDR3: TGTGCCAGCAGCCCAATTACAGGGGAAGTTGCTGGCTACACCTTC.